These 4 T cell receptor beta chains originate from one sample sequenced in a study of T cells in Graves' hyperthyroidism and ophthalmopathy. RNA transcripts gave rise to amplified TCR beta CDR3 regions. The HTBI primer set served for first-round RT-PCR of the TCR CDR3. Via MiXCR, TCRdb re-called the multiplex PCR reads, giving one row per CDR3 protein. The table lists 450,000 to 700,000 distinct CDR3 sequences, 40% to 55% of them singletons. Sequences were obtained from peripheral blood or thyroid tissue (not recorded which). These receptors were collected from a woman aged 18-29 years with Graves' hyperthyroidism.

This clonotype was counted many times. This rearrangement joins TRBV6-5 to TRBJ1-5; D possibly corresponds to TRBD1 (5 bases). The V end lost 6 bases, the J end lost 7 bases, and 13 bases lay between the germline ends. Germline CDR1 reads MNHEY; CDR2 reads SVGAGI. This CDR3 is 13 amino acids long. CDR3 bases: TGTGCCAGCAGGAAGGGACGGTTCCAGCCCCAGCATTTT. Its translation is CASRKGRFQPQHF.

This clonotype was counted many times. CDR3 in DNA: TGTGCCACCAGTGACCTCGGGACTGAATCGGAGACCCAGTACTTC. Amino acids: CATSDLGTESETQYF. The chain employs TRBV24-1 and TRBJ2-5; tentative D call: TRBD2 (6 bases). Germline CDR1 is KGHDR and CDR2 is SFDVKD. CDR3 length equals 15 residues. Trimming removed 4 bases from V and 5 bases from J, with 16 bases in between.

Ten or more counts support this clonotype. The chain links TRBV5-1 to TRBJ2-2, with D perhaps TRBD2 (6 bases). Deletions cut 8 bases from V and 4 bases from J, with 15 bases between. CDR1 is SGHRS, CDR2 YFSETQ, per germline. The CDR3 consists of 14 residues. CDR3 bases: TGCGCCAGTACCGGGACTGAGTTCACCGGGGAGCTGTTTTTT. Translation: CASTGTEFTGELFF. The full variable domain, rest sourced from reference TRBV5-1 and TRBJ2-2, is KAGVTQTPRYLIKTRGQQVTLSCSPISGHRSVSWYQQTPGQGLQFLFEYFSETQRNKGNFPGRFSGRQFSNSRSEMNVSTLELGDSALYLCASTGTEFTGELFFGEGSRLTVL.

The gene calls are TRBV10-3 and TRBJ2-3, with D possibly being TRBD1 (6 bases). This CDR3 has 15 residues. V was clipped by 4 bases and J by 5 bases, with 16 bases between them. CDR1 is ENHRY and CDR2 is SYGVKD in the germline V gene. CDR3 nucleotide sequence: TGTGCCATCAGTGGTGGATCAGGGGATGGAGATACGCAGTATTTT. Translation gives CAISGGSGDGDTQYF.